This T cell receptor beta chain comes out of a study of T cell changes during pregnancy in multiple sclerosis. Using immunoSEQ multiplex PCR, the repertoire was profiled, and TCRdb retains in-frame clones only, with some absent. The sample records around 33,000 clones, about 92% being singletons. The V gene lost 5 bases and the J gene lost 0 bases, with 10 bases spanning the gap. CDR3 length: 14 amino acids. The germline V gene encodes CDR1 MNHEY and CDR2 SMNVEV (reference sequence). The gene calls are TRBV27 and TRBJ1-1; D gene uncertain. Here the sequenced sample was peripheral blood, taken in the third trimester of pregnancy. This TCR derives from a female donor in good health, enrolled as a control in a pregnancy study. The CDR3 DNA is TGTGCCAGCAGTGGGCTTATCATGAACACTGAAGCTTTCTTT. Translated: CASSGLIMNTEAFF.